This T cell receptor (beta chain) was obtained from a study of blood T cell repertoires in COVID-19. Across the whole study: From T cells, B-cell-depleted T cells, or PBMCs came the material, which was cDNA or gDNA.

Germline CDR1 is ENHRY and CDR2 is SYGVKD. After removal of 11 bases from V and 1 base from J, the junction contained 5 bases not matched to a gene. The CDR3 is made up of 14 amino acids. As handled by the study authors: Counts of nucleated cells, estimated from reference gene primer amplification, were obtained. TCRdb keeps only in-frame clones here, not all; method: immunoSEQ multiplex PCR. V, J and clone size are taken as reported in that table, and D and trimming were inferred from the DNA itself. The table has roughly 150,000 clones, 75% to 90% seen once; the top ten hold 15%. Sequencing was done on a sample of peripheral blood. The clonotype originates from a woman in her thirties or forties with acute or convalescent COVID-19. The V call is TRBV10-3, the J call TRBJ2-2, with 9 bases fitting TRBD2. CDR3 DNA sequence: TGTGCCGTGAGACTAGCGGTGAACACCGGGGAGCTGTTTTTT. Translation gives CAVRLAVNTGELFF.